This T cell receptor beta chain emerged from a study of Graves' ophthalmopathy and Graves' hyperthyroidism. The study's findings and limits: The model flagged ophthalmopathy progression at roughly 70% sensitivity and 72% to 85% specificity. Ophthalmopathy was separated from stable hyperthyroidism by a 13-signature model with roughly 90% sensitivity and just under 84% specificity. Most thyroid clonotypes with frequency above 0.001 were detected in blood too.

Other autoimmune disease, uncontrolled infection, pregnancy and lactation led to exclusion. This clonotype has ten or more counts. Its antigen remains unknown. The trim removed 0 bases at V and 5 bases at J, leaving 7 bases unmatched. Germline CDR1 reads SGDLS; CDR2 reads YYNGEE. This CDR3 region has 16 residues. TCR beta CDR3 amplification used RNA transcripts. RT-PCR was first run with HTBI primers, then multiplex PCR in a second round. TCRdb re-analysed the multiplex PCR reads in MiXCR, keeping a single row per CDR3 protein. The sample holds about 370,000 distinct CDR3 sequences, about a sixth seen once.

The chain carries TRBV9 and TRBJ2-5, with 10 nucleotides matching TRBD2. Sequencing was performed on peripheral blood. This TCR was recovered from an adult woman with stable Graves' hyperthyroidism. The CDR3 spells CASSVGSGRARETQYF. The CDR3 DNA is TGTGCCAGCAGCGTAGGGAGCGGGAGGGCCCGGGAGACCCAGTACTTC.